A single sample gave rise to the 24 T cell receptor beta chains below, sequenced in a study of Tregs in tolerant kidney transplant recipients (dated by TCRdb to the late 2010s). Library generation was performed with the immunoSEQ multiplex PCR assay. TCRdb re-hosts the immuneACCESS table, in-frame sequences only. Its copies lack some clones; in the studies checked, an unresolved V gene accounts for under half of them, and the cause for the rest is not known. This sample gives tens of thousands of clones in total; roughly 84% of them show up just once. The ten most abundant clones make up about 4.5% of the sample. The sequenced sample was CD4+ T cells from blood. The source of these receptors is a human donor in good health.

The gene calls are TRBV12-2 and TRBJ1-1; the tabulated D call, TRBD1, remains unverified against the DNA. TRBV12-2 has pseudogene status. This CDR3 comprises 15 residues. The CDR3 bases are TGTGCAAGTCGTCGGGGACAGCTGATGAACACTGAAGCTTTCTTT. Translation: CASRRGQLMNTEAFF.

The CDR3 region has the DNA TGTGCCAGCTCACGAGGGGGAAAACTGTTTTTT. This gives the protein CASSRGGKLFF. V gene TRBV18 combines with J gene TRBJ1-4, with D possibly matching TRBD1 (6 bases). This CDR3 has 11 residues. Trimming cost V 4 bases and J 10 bases, with 7 bases left between them. The germline CDR1 and CDR2 sequences are KGHSH and LQKENI.

This chain joins TRBV18 and TRBJ2-1; D is undetermined. V was trimmed by 0 bases and J by 4 bases, leaving 10 bases between them. From germline, CDR1 is KGHSH and CDR2 LQKENI. The CDR3 runs to 15 residues. The CDR3 reads CASSPPLGRYNEQFF. DNA of the CDR3: TGTGCCAGCTCACCACCCCTAGGGCGGTACAATGAGCAGTTCTTC.

The chain recombines TRBV7-9 with TRBJ2-1; D might be TRBD1 (6 bases). The CDR3 length is 14 residues. With 5 bases removed from V and 7 bases from J, the gap between germline ends came to 15 bases. Germline lookup yields CDR1 SEHNR and CDR2 FQNEAQ (reference sequence). The CDR3 coding sequence is TGTGCCAGCAGCACCAGATTCACAGGGAATGAGCAGTTCTTC. Protein: CASSTRFTGNEQFF.

The rearrangement joins TRBV6-5 to TRBJ2-3, with 8 bases that match TRBD2. CDR1 and CDR2 (germline): MNHEY, SVGAGI. Trimming took 2 bases from V and 1 from J; bases not matched to a gene: 5. The CDR3 is 16 residues long. CDR3 sequence: CASSYGRAGGTDTQYF. Written as DNA, the CDR3 is TGTGCCAGCAGTTACGGGCGAGCGGGAGGCACAGATACGCAGTATTTT.

J is TRBJ1-6 and V is TRBV27; D is unclear. The V end lost 6 bases, the J end lost 7 bases, and 7 bases lay between the germline ends. Germline assignment: CDR1 MNHEY and CDR2 SMNVEV (reference sequence). The CDR3 has 12 amino acids. CDR3 protein: CASSERNSPLHF. DNA for the CDR3: TGTGCCAGCAGCGAAAGGAATTCACCCCTCCACTTT.

This clone was counted a few times. The rearrangement uses TRBV2 and TRBJ2-1, with 10 bases fitting TRBD2. Unmatched junction bases numbered 14, after V lost 8 bases and J lost 10 bases. Germline V CDR1 and CDR2: SNHLY, FYNNEI. The CDR3 extends over 15 amino acids. CDR3 DNA sequence: TGTGCCAGCCAGGTGTCTAGCGGGAGTCGACGGGAGCAGTTCTTC. Protein product: CASQVSSGSRREQFF.

This sequence joins TRBV6-6 and TRBJ1-3, with D uncertain. Trimming left V 9 bases short and J 0 bases short, with 9 bases between. The CDR3 extends over 13 amino acids. Germline-derived CDR1 and CDR2 are MNHNY and SVGAGI (reference sequence). In nucleotides, the CDR3 is TGTGCCAGTAAAACTGGCTCTGGAAACACCATATATTTT. Encoded protein: CASKTGSGNTIYF.

The chain joins TRBV6-5 to TRBJ2-7, with 8 bases identical to TRBD2. V shed 6 bases, J shed 6 bases, and the junction held 7 bases outside the gene matches. The CDR3 spans 13 residues. The V gene's germline CDR1 is MNHEY and CDR2 SVGAGI. In DNA form, the CDR3 reads TGTGCCAGCAGGCCAACCGCGGGGGGCGAGCAGTACTTC. Translated, it gives CASRPTAGGEQYF.

The chain joins TRBV7-8 to TRBJ2-1; TRBD1 matches 7 bases. V dropped 2 bases and J dropped 0; count of bases not matched to a gene: 1. This CDR3 has 15 amino acids. CDR1 SGHVS and CDR2 FQNEAQ come from the germline V gene. The CDR3 bases are TGTGCCAGCAGCTTAACAGGGGACTCCTACAATGAGCAGTTCTTC. This encodes CASSLTGDSYNEQFF.

This clone has only a few counts. The chain couples TRBV11-3 to TRBJ1-1; no clear D gene. The CDR3 consists of 13 residues. Looked up from germline, CDR1 is SGHNT and CDR2 is YENEEA. V was shortened by 2 bases and J by 5 bases, with 9 bases between the two germline ends. The CDR3 here is CASSLNGKTEAFF. DNA of the CDR3: TGTGCCAGCAGCTTAAATGGGAAGACTGAAGCTTTCTTT. Full variable domain (outside the CDR3, taken from reference TRBV11-3 and TRBJ1-1): EAGVVQSPRYKIIEKKQPVAFWCNPISGHNTLYWYLQNLGQGPELLIRYENEEAVDDSQLPKDRFSAERLKGVDSTLKIQPAELGDSAVYLCASSLNGKTEAFFGQGTRLTVV.

This sequence joins TRBV10-3 and TRBJ2-7; the match to TRBD2 covers 12 bases. The germline CDR1 and CDR2 sequences are ENHRY and SYGVKD. Germline trimming cut 11 bases from V and 12 bases from J; bases unmatched to any gene: 14. The CDR3 covers 13 residues. Here the CDR3 reads CAVASGGAGGWYF. In DNA form, the CDR3 reads TGTGCCGTCGCTAGCGGGGGGGCCGGTGGGTGGTACTTC.

This clone was recorded a few times. This chain joins TRBV5-6 and TRBJ2-2; D remains ambiguous. Germline values: CDR1 SGHDT, CDR2 YYEEEE. Trimming took off 4 bases at V and 4 bases at J, with 8 bases between the two ends. The CDR3 runs to 13 residues. This CDR3 is CASSPWGTGELFF. The CDR3 DNA is TGTGCCAGCAGCCCCTGGGGCACCGGGGAGCTGTTTTTT.

This chain uses TRBV7-9 with TRBJ1-1; D is unresolved. Germline V gene lookup returns CDR1 SEHNR and CDR2 FQNEAQ (reference sequence). There are 15 residues in the CDR3. The V gene lost 6 bases and the J gene lost 3 bases, with 17 bases spanning the gap. The CDR3 DNA follows: TGTGCCAGCAGTGCCGCGACCGCTACTTACACTGAAGCTTTCTTT. Protein: CASSAATATYTEAFF.

The J gene is TRBJ2-5, the V gene TRBV7-2; 10 nucleotides match TRBD1. This CDR3 has 15 amino acids. After removal of 5 bases from V and 2 bases from J, the junction contained 5 bases not matched to a gene. Germline values: CDR1 SGHTA, CDR2 FQGNSA. The CDR3 loop reads CASSAVDRGQETQYF. In nucleotides, the CDR3 is TGTGCCAGCAGCGCCGTGGACAGGGGGCAAGAGACCCAGTACTTC.

The chain combines TRBV10-1 with TRBJ2-5, with 11 bases that match TRBD2. CDR1 and CDR2 (germline): WNHNN, SYGVQD (reference sequence). The CDR3 consists of 15 residues. With V trimmed by 10 bases and J by 5 bases, 12 bases remained unmatched. The CDR3 nucleotides are TGCGCCACCTTACCCCCGGGACTAGCGGCGGAGACCCAGTACTTC. Its translation is CATLPPGLAAETQYF.

This clone was found a few times. V usage is TRBV11-2 and J usage is TRBJ2-1; 9 positions agree with TRBD2. Germline-derived CDR1 and CDR2 are SGHAT and FQNNGV. This CDR3 contains 19 residues. V shed 4 bases, J shed 2 bases, and the junction held 15 bases outside the gene matches. The CDR3 reads CASSSPWREGPSAYNEQFF. In DNA form, the CDR3 reads TGTGCCAGCAGCTCACCTTGGCGGGAGGGTCCATCCGCCTACAATGAGCAGTTCTTC. The full variable domain, its missing parts supplied by reference TRBV11-2 and TRBJ2-1, is EAGVAQSPRYKIIEKRQSVAFWCNPISGHATLYWYQQILGQGPKLLIQFQNNGVVDDSQLPKDRFSAERLKGVDSTLKIQPAKLEDSAVYLCASSSPWREGPSAYNEQFFGPGTRLTVL.

J is TRBJ2-2 and V is TRBV15; D unclear. Germline assignment: CDR1 LNHNV and CDR2 YYDKDF (reference sequence). V was pared by 3 bases and J by 7 bases, with 9 bases between. The CDR3 consists of 13 residues. The CDR3 DNA reads TGTGCCACCAGCAGGAGCCCGGTCGGGGAGCTGTTTTTT. Its protein product is CATSRSPVGELFF.

This clone was seen more than once but under ten times. This chain's CDR3 is CASSLAATSGSYEQFF. As DNA, the CDR3 is TGCGCCAGCAGCTTGGCCGCGACTAGCGGGAGCTATGAGCAGTTCTTC. The chain employs TRBV5-1 and TRBJ2-1, with TRBD2 matching over 12 bases. Trimming removed 0 bases from V and 8 bases from J; junction bases left unmatched: 6. The CDR3 totals 16 residues. Germline-derived CDR1 and CDR2 are SGHRS and YFSETQ. The whole variable domain, filled in from reference TRBV5-1 and TRBJ2-1, reads KAGVTQTPRYLIKTRGQQVTLSCSPISGHRSVSWYQQTPGQGLQFLFEYFSETQRNKGNFPGRFSGRQFSNSRSEMNVSTLELGDSALYLCASSLAATSGSYEQFFGPGTRLTVL.

This sequence joins TRBV7-2 and TRBJ2-7; a possible D gene is TRBD2 (6 bases). V lost 5 bases and J lost 2, with 13 bases in between. Germline V CDR1 and CDR2: SGHTA, FQGNSA. CDR3 length: 14 amino acids. The CDR3 region has the DNA TGTGCCAGCAGCGGCGGGGCGGGAACCTACGAGCAGTACTTC. Amino acid sequence: CASSGGAGTYEQYF. The variable domain in full, with the rest retrieved from reference TRBV7-2 and TRBJ2-7, is GAGVSQSPSNKVTEKGKDVELRCDPISGHTALYWYRQSLGQGLEFLIYFQGNSAPDKSGLPSDRFSAERTGGSVSTLTIQRTQQEDSAVYLCASSGGAGTYEQYFGPGTRLTVT.

V and J are TRBV5-1 and TRBJ2-5; tentative D call: TRBD2 (6 bases). Germline V gene sequence: CDR1 SGHRS, CDR2 YFSETQ. The CDR3 extends over 14 amino acids. Trimming pared 5 bases from V and 2 bases from J, leaving 13 bases between. CDR3 in amino acids: CASSYVAAQETQYF. CDR3 DNA: TGCGCCAGCAGTTATGTAGCGGCACAAGAGACCCAGTACTTC.

The chain employs TRBV2 and TRBJ1-3; D is perhaps TRBD1 (6 bases). Germline lookup yields CDR1 SNHLY and CDR2 FYNNEI. The CDR3 sequence is 15 residues long. V was pared by 6 bases and J by 0 bases, with 12 bases between. The CDR3 sequence: CASSRGGGSGNTIYF. The CDR3 nucleotides are TGTGCCAGCAGCAGAGGAGGGGGCTCTGGAAACACCATATATTTT.

This chain links TRBV4-3 with TRBJ1-1; D may be TRBD1 (6 bases). The V end was cut by 6 bases, the J end by 1 base, with 9 bases between. CDR1 is LGHNA, CDR2 YSLEER, per germline. The CDR3 contains 13 residues. CDR3: CASRMTGNTEAFF. DNA for the CDR3: TGCGCCAGCAGAATGACAGGGAACACTGAAGCTTTCTTT.

The J gene is TRBJ1-2, the V gene TRBV15; D is perhaps TRBD1 (6 bases). The CDR3 has 13 residues. The germline gives CDR1 LNHNV, CDR2 YYDKDF (reference sequence). The V gene lost 0 bases and the J gene lost 11 bases, with 13 bases spanning the gap. CDR3 DNA sequence: TGTGCCACCAGCAGAGAGGAGGCGCAGGGGTACACCTTC. Translating gives CATSREEAQGYTF.